The entry below gives a single TCR beta chain sequence along with its context. Antigen specificity is unknown. The record originates from a study of Ad26.COV2.S vaccination and SARS-CoV-2 variants. Study findings and constraints: Placebo recipients trailed vaccine recipients in spike-specific TCR breadth. Recipients of either vaccine or placebo displayed similar breadth of non-spike TCRs. Substantial breadth was reportedly displayed by spike-specific CD8+ and CD4+ T cell responses after vaccination.

The junction had 5 bases not matched to a gene; V was cut back by 4 bases and J by 4 bases. CDR3 length: 14 amino acids. Germline assignment: CDR1 LGHNA and CDR2 YSLEER. The method was immunoSEQ multiplex PCR; TCRdb's version includes in-frame clones alone and lacks a portion of them. The data show roughly 380,000 clones, with roughly 94% seen just once and around 4.2% held by the top ten. The material was peripheral blood, obtained after recovery from COVID-19. J is TRBJ2-3 and V is TRBV4-3, with TRBD2 matching over 7 bases. The TCR sequence derives from a human donor who had recovered from COVID-19. The CDR3 DNA reads as TGCGCCAGCAGCCTAACACTAGCGTCAGATACGCAGTATTTT. Translated, it gives CASSLTLASDTQYF.